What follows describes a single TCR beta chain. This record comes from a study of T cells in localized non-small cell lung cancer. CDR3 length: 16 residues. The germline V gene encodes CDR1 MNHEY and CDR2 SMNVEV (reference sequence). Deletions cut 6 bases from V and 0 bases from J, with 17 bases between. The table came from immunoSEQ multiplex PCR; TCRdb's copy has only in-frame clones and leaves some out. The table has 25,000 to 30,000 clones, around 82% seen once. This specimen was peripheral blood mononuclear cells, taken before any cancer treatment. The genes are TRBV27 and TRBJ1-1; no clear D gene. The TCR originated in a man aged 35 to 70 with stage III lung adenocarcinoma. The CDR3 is CASRKLVLGLNTEAFF. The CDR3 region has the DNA TGTGCCAGCAGGAAGCTTGTGTTAGGACTGAACACTGAAGCTTTCTTT.